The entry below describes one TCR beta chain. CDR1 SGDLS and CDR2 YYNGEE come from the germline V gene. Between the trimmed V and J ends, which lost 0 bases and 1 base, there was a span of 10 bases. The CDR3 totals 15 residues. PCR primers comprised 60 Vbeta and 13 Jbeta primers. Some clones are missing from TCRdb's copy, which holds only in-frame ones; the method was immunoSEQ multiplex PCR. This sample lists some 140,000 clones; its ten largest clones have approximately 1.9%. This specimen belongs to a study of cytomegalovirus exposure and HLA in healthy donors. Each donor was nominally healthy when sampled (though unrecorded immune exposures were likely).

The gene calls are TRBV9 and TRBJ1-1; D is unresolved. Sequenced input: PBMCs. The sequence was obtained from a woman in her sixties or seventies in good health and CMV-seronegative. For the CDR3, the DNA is TGTGCCAGCAGCGTAGTAGTGGGAGGGAACACTGAAGCTTTCTTT. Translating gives CASSVVVGGNTEAFF.